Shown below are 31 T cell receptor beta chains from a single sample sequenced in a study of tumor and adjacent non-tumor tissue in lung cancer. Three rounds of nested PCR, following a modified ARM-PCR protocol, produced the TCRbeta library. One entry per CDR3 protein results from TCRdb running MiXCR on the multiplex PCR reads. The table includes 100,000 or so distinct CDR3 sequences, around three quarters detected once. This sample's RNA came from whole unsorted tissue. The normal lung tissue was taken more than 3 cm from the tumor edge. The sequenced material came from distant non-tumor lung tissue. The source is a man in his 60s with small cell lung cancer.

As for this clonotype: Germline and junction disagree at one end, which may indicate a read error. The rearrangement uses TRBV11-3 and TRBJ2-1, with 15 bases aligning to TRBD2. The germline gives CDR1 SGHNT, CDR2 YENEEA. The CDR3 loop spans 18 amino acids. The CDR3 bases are TGTGTCAGCAGCTTAGATGGGGTGGGACTAGCGGGGGGAGGTGAGCAGTCCTTC. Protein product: CVSSLDGVGLAGGGEQSF.

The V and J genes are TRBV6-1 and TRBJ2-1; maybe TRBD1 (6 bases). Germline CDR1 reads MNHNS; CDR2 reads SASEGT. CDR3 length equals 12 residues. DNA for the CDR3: TGTACCAACAACGGACAGACGGGGATGCGGTTCTTC. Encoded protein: CTNNGQTGMRFF.

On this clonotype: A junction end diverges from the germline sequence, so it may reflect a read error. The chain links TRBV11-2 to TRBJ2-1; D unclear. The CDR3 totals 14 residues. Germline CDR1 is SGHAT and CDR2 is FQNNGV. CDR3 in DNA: TGTGCCAGCCGCTTAGAACCGGGCAACGATGAGCAGTTCTTC. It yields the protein CASRLEPGNDEQFF.

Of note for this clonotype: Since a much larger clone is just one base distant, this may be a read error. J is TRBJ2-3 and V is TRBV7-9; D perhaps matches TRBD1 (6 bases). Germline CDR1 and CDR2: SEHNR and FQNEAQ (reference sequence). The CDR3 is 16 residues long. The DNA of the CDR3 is TGTGCCCGCAGCTTAGCTCGAACAGGGAGATACGATACGCAGTATTTT. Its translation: CARSLARTGRYDTQYF.

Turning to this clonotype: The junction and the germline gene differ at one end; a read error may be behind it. CDR3 nucleotide sequence: TGTGCCATCAGTAATCAGGGACAGGGAGCCGCGCAGCCCCAGCATTTC. Protein: CAISNQGQGAAQPQHF. V and J are TRBV10-3 and TRBJ1-5; TRBD1 matches 9 bases. This CDR3 is built from 16 residues. From germline, CDR1 is ENHRY and CDR2 SYGVKD.

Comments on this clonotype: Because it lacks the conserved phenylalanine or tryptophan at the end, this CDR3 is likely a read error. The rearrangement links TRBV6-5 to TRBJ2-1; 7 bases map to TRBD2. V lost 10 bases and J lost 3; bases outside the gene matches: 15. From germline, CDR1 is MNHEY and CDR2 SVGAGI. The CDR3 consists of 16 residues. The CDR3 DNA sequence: TGTGCCACCTCTAAGGCAAGCGGGATGTACTACAATGAGCAGTTCTCC. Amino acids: CATSKASGMYYNEQFS.

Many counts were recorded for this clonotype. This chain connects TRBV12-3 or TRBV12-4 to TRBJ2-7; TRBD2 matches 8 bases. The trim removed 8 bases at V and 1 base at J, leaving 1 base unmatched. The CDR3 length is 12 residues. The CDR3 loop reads CASRGGSYEQYF. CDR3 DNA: TGTGCCAGCCGGGGGGGGTCCTACGAGCAGTACTTC.

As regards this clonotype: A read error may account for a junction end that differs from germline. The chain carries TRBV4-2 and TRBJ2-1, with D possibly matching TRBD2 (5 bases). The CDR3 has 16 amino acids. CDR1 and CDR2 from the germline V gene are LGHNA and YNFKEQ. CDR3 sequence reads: CASSQVSSGGESEQFF. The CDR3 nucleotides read TGTGCCAGCAGCCAAGTTTCCAGCGGTGGGGAATCTGAGCAATTCTTC.

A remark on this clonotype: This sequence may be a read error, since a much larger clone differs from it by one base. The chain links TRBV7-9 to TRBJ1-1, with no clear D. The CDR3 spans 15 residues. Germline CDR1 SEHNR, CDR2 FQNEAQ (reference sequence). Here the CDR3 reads CASSSQGISNTEASF. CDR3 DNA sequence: TGTGCCAGCAGCTCTCAAGGAATTTCGAACACTGAAGCTTCCTTT.

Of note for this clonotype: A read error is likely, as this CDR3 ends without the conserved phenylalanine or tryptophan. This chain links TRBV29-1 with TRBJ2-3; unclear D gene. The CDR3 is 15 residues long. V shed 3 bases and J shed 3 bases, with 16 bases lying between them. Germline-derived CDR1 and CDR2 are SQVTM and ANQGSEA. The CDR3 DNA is TGCAGCGTTGACGCTGGGCGGCCACAAACAGATACGCAGTATTGT. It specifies CSVDAGRPQTDTQYC.

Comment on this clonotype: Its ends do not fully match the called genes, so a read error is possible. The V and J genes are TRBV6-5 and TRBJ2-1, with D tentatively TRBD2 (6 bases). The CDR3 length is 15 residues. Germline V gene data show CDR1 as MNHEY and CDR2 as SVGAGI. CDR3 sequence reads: CASSYSGGLGNEQFF. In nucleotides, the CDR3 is TGTGCTAGCAGTTACTCCGGGGGACTGGGTAATGAGCAGTTCTTC.

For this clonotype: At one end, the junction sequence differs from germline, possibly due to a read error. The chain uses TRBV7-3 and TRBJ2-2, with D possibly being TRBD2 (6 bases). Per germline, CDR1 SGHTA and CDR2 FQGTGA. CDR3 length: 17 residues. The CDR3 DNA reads TGTGCCAGCAGCTTACGGGGCGGGGCCGCGAACGCCGGGGAGCTGTTTTTT. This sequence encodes CASSLRGGAANAGELFF.

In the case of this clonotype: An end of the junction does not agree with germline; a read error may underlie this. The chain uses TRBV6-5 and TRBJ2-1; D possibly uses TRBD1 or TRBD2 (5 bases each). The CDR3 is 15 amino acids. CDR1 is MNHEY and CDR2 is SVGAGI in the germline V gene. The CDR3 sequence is CASSYFGGVRNELFF. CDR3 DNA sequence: TGTGCCAGCAGTTACTTTGGGGGAGTGCGTAATGAGCTGTTCTTC.

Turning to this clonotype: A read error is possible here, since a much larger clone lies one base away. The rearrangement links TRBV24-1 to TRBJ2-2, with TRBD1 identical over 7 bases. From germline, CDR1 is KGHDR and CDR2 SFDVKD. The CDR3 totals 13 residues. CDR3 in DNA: TGTGTCACCAGTGTAACAGGGGTGGAGGAGCTGTTTTTT. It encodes CVTSVTGVEELFF.

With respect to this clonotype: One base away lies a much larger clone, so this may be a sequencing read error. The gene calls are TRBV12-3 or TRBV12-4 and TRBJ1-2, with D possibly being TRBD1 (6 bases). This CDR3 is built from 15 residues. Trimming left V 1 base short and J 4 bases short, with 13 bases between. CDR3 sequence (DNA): TGTGCCAGCAGTTTAGTATCAGGGGCGGTCTATGGCTACACCTTC. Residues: CASSLVSGAVYGYTF.

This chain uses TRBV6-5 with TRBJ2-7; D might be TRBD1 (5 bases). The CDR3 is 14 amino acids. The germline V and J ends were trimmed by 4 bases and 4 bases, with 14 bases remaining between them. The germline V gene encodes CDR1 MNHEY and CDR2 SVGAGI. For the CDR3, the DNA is TGTGCCAGCAGTTTGACAGCGAACACATACGAGCAGTACTTC. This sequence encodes CASSLTANTYEQYF.

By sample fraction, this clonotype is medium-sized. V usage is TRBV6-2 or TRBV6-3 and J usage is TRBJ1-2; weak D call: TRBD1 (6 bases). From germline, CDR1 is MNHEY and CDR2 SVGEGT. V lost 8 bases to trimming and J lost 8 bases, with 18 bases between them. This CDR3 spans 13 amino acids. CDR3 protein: CASRLRGTEGYTF. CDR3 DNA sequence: TGTGCCAGCCGTCTAAGGGGGACGGAAGGCTACACCTTC.

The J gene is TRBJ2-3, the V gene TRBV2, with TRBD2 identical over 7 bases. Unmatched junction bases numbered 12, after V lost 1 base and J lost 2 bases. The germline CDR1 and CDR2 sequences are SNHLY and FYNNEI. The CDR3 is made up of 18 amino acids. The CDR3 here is CASSEGPYPGGTTDTQYF. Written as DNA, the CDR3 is TGTGCCAGCAGTGAAGGACCCTACCCGGGAGGTACCACAGATACGCAGTATTTT.

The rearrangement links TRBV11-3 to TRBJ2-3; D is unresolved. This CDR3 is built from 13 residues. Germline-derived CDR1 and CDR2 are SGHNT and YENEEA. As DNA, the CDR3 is TGTGTCCGCAGCCTAATATGGGGAGATACGCAGTATTTT. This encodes CVRSLIWGDTQYF.

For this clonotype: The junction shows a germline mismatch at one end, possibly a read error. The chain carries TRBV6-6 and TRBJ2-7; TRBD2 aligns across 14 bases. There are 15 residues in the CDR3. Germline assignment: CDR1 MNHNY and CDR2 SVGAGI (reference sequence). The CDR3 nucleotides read TGTACCAGCAGAGGGACTAGCGGGAGCTCCTACGAACAGTACTTC. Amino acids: CTSRGTSGSSYEQYF.

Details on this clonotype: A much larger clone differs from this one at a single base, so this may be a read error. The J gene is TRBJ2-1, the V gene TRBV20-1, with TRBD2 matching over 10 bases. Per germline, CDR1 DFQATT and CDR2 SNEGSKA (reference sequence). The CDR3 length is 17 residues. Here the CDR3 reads CSARDRKREGSYNEHFF. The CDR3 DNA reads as TGCAGTGCTAGAGATAGGAAGCGGGAGGGTTCCTACAATGAGCATTTCTTC.

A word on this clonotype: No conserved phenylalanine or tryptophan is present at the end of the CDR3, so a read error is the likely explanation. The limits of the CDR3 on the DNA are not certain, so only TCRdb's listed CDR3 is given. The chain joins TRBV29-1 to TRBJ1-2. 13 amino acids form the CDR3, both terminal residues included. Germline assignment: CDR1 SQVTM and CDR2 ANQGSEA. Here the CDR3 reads CSVEDGRGYGYII.

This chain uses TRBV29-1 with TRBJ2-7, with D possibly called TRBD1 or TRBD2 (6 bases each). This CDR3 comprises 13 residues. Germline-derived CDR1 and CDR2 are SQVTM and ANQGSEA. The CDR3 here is CGVARDRSSEQCV. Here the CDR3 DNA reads TGCGGCGTTGCTCGCGACAGGTCTAGCGAGCAGTGCGTC.

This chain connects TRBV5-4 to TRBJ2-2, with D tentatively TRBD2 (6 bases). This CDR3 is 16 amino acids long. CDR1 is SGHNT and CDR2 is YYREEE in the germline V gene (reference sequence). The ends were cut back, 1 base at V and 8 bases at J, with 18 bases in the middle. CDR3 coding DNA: TGTGCCAGCAGCTTGAGAGACCTAGCGAACCCAGGGGAGCTGTTTTTT. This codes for CASSLRDLANPGELFF. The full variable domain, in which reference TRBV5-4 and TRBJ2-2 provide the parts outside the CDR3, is ETGVTQSPTHLIKTRGQQVTLRCSSQSGHNTVSWYQQALGQGPQFIFQYYREEENGRGNFPPRFSGLQFPNYSSELNVNALELDDSALYLCASSLRDLANPGELFFGEGSRLTVL.

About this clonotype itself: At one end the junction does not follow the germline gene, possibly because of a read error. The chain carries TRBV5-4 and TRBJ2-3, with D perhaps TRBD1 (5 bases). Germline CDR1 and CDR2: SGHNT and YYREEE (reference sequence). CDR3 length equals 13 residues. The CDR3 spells CVSSPLTADTQYF. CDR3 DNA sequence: TGTGTCAGCAGCCCGCTGACAGCAGATACGCAATATTTT.

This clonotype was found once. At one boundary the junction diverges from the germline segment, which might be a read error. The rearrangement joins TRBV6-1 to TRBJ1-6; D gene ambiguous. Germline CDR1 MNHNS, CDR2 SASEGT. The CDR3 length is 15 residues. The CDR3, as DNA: TGTGCCACCAGTGAAGAGAGCAGGAGGAGTTCACCCCTCCGCTTT. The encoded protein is CATSEESRRSSPLRF.

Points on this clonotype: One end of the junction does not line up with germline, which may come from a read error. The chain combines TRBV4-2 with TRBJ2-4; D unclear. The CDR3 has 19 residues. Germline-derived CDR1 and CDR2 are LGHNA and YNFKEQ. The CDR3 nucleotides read TGTGCCAGCAGCCAAGCCGCAAGGTCCTCGCTGACTTCCAAAAACAATCAGTACTTC. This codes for CASSQAARSSLTSKNNQYF.

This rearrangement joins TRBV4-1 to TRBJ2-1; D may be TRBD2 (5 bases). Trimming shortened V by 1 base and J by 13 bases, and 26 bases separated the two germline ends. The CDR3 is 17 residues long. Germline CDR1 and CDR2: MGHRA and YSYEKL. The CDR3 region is CASSQVNMVGPRGDQFF. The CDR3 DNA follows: TGCGCCAGCAGCCAAGTAAATATGGTAGGGCCCCGGGGAGACCAGTTCTTC.

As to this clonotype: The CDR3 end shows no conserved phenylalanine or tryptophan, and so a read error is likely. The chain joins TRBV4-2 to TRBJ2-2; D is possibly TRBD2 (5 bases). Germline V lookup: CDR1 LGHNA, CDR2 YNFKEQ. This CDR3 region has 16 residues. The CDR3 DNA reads TGTGCCTGCAGTCAAGATCTGAGGGCCAACACCGGGGAGCTGTTTTAC. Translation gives CACSQDLRANTGELFY.

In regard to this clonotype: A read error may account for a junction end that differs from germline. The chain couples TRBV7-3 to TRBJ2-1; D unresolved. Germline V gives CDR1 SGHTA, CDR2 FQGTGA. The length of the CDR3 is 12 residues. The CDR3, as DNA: TGTGCCGGCAGCTCTGGCTACAATGAGCAGTTCTTC. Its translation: CAGSSGYNEQFF. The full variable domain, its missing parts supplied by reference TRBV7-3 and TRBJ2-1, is GAGVSQTPSNKVTEKGKYVELRCDPISGHTALYWYRQSLGQGPEFLIYFQGTGAADDSGLPNDRFFAVRPEGSVSTLKIQRTERGDSAVYLCAGSSGYNEQFFGPGTRLTVL.

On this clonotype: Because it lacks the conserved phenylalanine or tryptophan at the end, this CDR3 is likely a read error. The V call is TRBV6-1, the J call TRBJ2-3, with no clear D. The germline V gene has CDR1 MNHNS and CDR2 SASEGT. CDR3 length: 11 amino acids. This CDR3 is CASSELDKQYL. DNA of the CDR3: TGTGCCAGCAGTGAACTGGATAAGCAGTATCTT.